These T cell receptor beta chains were read from a single sample in a study of blood T cell repertoires in COVID-19. Some clones are missing from TCRdb's copy, which holds only in-frame ones; the method was immunoSEQ multiplex PCR. The table includes some 21,000 clones, 80% detected once. Specimen: peripheral blood. Receptors originate from a man in his 60s with active COVID-19. Each CDR3 is given with its conserved first and last residue. A D gene is named only where the DNA matches it firmly. Clone sizes are given selectively: once, few, many, or a class where the clone is expanded.

size | J | V | D | DNA | CDR3
few | TRBJ2-5 | TRBV19 | TRBD2 | TGTGCCAGTAGACTAGCGGGGGAGACCCAGTACTTC | CASRLAGETQYF
NA | TRBJ2-3 | TRBV6-5 | TRBD2 | TGTGCCAGCACCCGACTAGCGAGTAGCACAGATACGCAGTATTTT | CASTRLASSTDTQYF
NA | TRBJ2-2 | TRBV9 | NA | TGTGCCAGCAGCGTAGCGGGGGCGAACACCGGGGAGCTGTTTTTT | CASSVAGANTGELFF
few | TRBJ1-2 | TRBV27 | TRBD1 | TGTGCCAGCAGTTTAAAGGCGGGGGGCGGGACAGGGGGTGGCTACACCTTC | CASSLKAGGGTGGGYTF
NA | TRBJ1-5 | TRBV6-5 | NA | TGTGCCAGCATCAATTGGCAGAATAGCAATCAGCCCCAGCATTTT | CASINWQNSNQPQHF
NA | TRBJ2-1 | TRBV7-3 | TRBD2 | TGTGCCAGCAGCTCTGGAGCGGGAGGGCCTTACAATGAGCAGTTCTTC | CASSSGAGGPYNEQFF
NA | TRBJ2-7 | TRBV18 | NA | TGTGCCACCACCCCTAAGACCTACGAGCAGTACTTC | CATTPKTYEQYF
NA | TRBJ2-1 | TRBV19 | TRBD2 | TGTGCCAGTAGTAGCCTGACTAGCGGGAGAGGTTATTCCTACAATGAGCAGTTCTTC | CASSSLTSGRGYSYNEQFF
NA | TRBJ2-2 | TRBV5-5 | TRBD2 | TGTGCCAGCAGCCCAGGGACTAGTGTGACCGGGGAGCTGTTTTTT | CASSPGTSVTGELFF
NA | TRBJ1-1 | TRBV29-1 | NA | TGCAGCGTTGGACAGGCCCTTTTCTTGAACACTGAAGCTTTCTTT | CSVGQALFLNTEAFF
NA | TRBJ2-2 | TRBV2 | NA | TGTGCCAGCCTACCCGACATGGACACCGGGGAGCTGTTTTTT | CASLPDMDTGELFF
NA | TRBJ1-1 | TRBV7-9 | TRBD1 | TGTGCCAGCAGCTTAGTTTTCAGGGGGCCGGGCACTGAAGCTTTCTTT | CASSLVFRGPGTEAFF
NA | TRBJ2-3 | TRBV7-3 | NA | TGTGCCAGCAGCCTAGGACAGAGCACAGATACGCAGTATTTT | CASSLGQSTDTQYF
NA | TRBJ1-6 | TRBV9 | NA | TGTGCCAGCAGCGCTTCCGGACAGCCTTATAATTCACCCCTCCACTTT | CASSASGQPYNSPLHF
NA | TRBJ2-3 | TRBV15 | NA | TGTGCCACCAGCAGAGGGCAGGGCACAGATACGCAGTATTTT | CATSRGQGTDTQYF
NA | TRBJ2-3 | TRBV7-8 | TRBD2 | TGTGCCAGCAGCTTGACTAGCGGGAGGCCAGATACGCAGTATTTT | CASSLTSGRPDTQYF
NA | TRBJ1-3 | TRBV7-2 | TRBD1 | TGTGCCAGCAGCCCACAGGGGGCAGCTGGAAACACCATATATTTT | CASSPQGAAGNTIYF
NA | TRBJ1-1 | TRBV6-1 | NA | TGTGCCAGCAGTGAAACAGTGGACACTGAAGCTTTCTTT | CASSETVDTEAFF
medium-sized | TRBJ1-1 | TRBV21-1 | NA | TGTGCCAGCAGCAAGTGGACAGGGACGAACACTGAAGCTTTCTTT | CASSKWTGTNTEAFF
NA | TRBJ2-2 | TRBV28 | NA | TGTGCCAGCAGTTTAATAGAGCGGGCGGGTGCCGGGGAGCTGTTTTTT | CASSLIERAGAGELFF
large | TRBJ1-2 | TRBV19 | NA | TGTGCCAGTAGCAGCTATGGCTACACCTTC | CASSSYGYTF
NA | TRBJ2-1 | TRBV15 | NA | TGTGCCACCAGCAGACCAGGCGGGTCTTACTACAATGAGCAGTTCTTC | CATSRPGGSYYNEQFF
NA | TRBJ1-5 | TRBV28 | TRBD1 | TGTGCCAGCAGAACGGACAGGGCGGGGCAGCCCCAGCATTTT | CASRTDRAGQPQHF
NA | TRBJ2-5 | TRBV10-1 | TRBD2 | TGCGCCAGCAGTCCGGGACTAGCGGGAGCGGAGACCCAGTACTTC | CASSPGLAGAETQYF
NA | TRBJ2-1 | TRBV11-2 | NA | TGTGCCAGCAGCTTAGATCGGGGCTCCTACAATGAGCAGTTCTTC | CASSLDRGSYNEQFF
NA | TRBJ2-3 | TRBV19 | TRBD1 | TGTGCCAGTAGTCCCGGTACAGGGGGCACAGATACGCAGTATTTT | CASSPGTGGTDTQYF
NA | TRBJ1-5 | TRBV2 | NA | TGTGCCAGCAGGGCCGGACAGTTTAATAGCAATCAGCCCCAGCATTTT | CASRAGQFNSNQPQHF
NA | TRBJ2-7 | TRBV10-3 | TRBD2 | TGTGCTTCTCGGGGGGGCCCCGGCGAGCAGTACTTC | CASRGGPGEQYF
NA | TRBJ1-2 | TRBV28 | NA | TGTGCCAGCAGTTTACGTCGACAGATAAACATCGACTACACCTTC | CASSLRRQINIDYTF
NA | TRBJ2-1 | TRBV13 | NA | TGTGCCAGCCTGTTCGGAGGCCTATCCTACAATGAGCAGTTCTTC | CASLFGGLSYNEQFF
NA | TRBJ1-5 | TRBV14 | NA | TGTGCCAGCAGCACGGGGGGTAGGATGCCCCAGCATTTT | CASSTGGRMPQHF
NA | TRBJ2-1 | TRBV11-2 | TRBD2 | TGTGCCAGCAGCTTAGGGGCACTAGCGGTTTACAATGAGCAGTTCTTC | CASSLGALAVYNEQFF
NA | TRBJ2-1 | TRBV19 | TRBD2 | TGTGCCACCGGGACTAGCGGGAGCTCCTACAATGAGCAGTTCTTC | CATGTSGSSYNEQFF
few | TRBJ2-7 | TRBV6-5 | TRBD2 | TGTGCCAGCAGTTACTCACGGGCTAGCGGGAGTTACGAGCAGTACTTC | CASSYSRASGSYEQYF
NA | TRBJ1-5 | TRBV5-5 | NA | TGTGCCAGCAGTCCCTCTAGCAATCAGCCCCAGCATTTT | CASSPSSNQPQHF